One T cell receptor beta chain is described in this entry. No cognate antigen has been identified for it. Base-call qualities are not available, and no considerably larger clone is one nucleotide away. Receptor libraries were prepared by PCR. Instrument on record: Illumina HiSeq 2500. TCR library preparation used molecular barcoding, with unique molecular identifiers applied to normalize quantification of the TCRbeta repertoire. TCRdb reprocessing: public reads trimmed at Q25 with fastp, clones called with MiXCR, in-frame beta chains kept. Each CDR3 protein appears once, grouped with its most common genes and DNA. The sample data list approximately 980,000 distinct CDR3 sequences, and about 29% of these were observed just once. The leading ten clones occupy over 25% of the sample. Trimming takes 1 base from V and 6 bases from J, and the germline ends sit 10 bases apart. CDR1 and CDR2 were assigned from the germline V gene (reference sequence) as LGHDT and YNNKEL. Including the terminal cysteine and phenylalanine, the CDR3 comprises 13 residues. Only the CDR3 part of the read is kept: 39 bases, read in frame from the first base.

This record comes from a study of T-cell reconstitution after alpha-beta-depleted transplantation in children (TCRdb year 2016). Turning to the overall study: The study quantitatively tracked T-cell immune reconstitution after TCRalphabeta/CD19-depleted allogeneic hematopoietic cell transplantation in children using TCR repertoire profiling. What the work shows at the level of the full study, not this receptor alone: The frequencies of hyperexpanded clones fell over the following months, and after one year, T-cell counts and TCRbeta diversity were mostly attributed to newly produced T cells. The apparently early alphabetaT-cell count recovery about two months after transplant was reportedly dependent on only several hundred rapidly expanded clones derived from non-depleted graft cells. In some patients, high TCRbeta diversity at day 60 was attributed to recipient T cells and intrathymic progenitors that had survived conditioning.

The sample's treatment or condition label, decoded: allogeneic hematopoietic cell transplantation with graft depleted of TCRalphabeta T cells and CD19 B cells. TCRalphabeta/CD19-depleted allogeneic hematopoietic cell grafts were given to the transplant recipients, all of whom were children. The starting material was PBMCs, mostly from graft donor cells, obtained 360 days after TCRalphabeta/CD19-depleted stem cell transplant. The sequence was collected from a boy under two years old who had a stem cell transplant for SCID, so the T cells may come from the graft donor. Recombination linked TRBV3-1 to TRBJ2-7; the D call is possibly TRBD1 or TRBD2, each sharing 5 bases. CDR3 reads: CASSQGGVSEQYF. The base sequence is TGTGCCAGCAGCCAAGGAGGGGTATCCGAGCAGTACTTC.